The T cell receptor (beta chain) under discussion was sequenced for a study of T cells after yellow fever vaccination. The trim removed 3 bases at V and 4 bases at J, leaving 12 bases unmatched. CDR1 is LGHNA and CDR2 is YSLEER in the germline V gene. The CDR3 length is 17 residues. Note on this clonotype: Its matching antigen is unknown.

Overall study findings and caveats: A weaker but faster secondary response was observed, peaking on day 5 versus 15. After the booster, 96% of CD4 and roughly nine tenths of CD8 primary-response clones were re-detected.

Synthesis of TCR cDNA relied on 5'RACE template switching, which attached a universal primer site and UMIs. TCRdb called the 5' RACE reads again in MiXCR, with one record for every CDR3 protein. The repertoire holds around 600,000 distinct CDR3 sequences, with around 12% as singletons. The sequenced sample was PBMCs, obtained on the day of the yellow fever booster vaccination. J is TRBJ2-1 and V is TRBV4-3; 7 bases line up with TRBD2. The receptor's source is a man aged 25 to 40 who received the YFV17D yellow fever vaccine. The CDR3 DNA follows: TGCGCCAGCAGCCACGACCCTCCGGGACTACCTTACAATGAGCAGTTCTTC. Its protein product is CASSHDPPGLPYNEQFF.